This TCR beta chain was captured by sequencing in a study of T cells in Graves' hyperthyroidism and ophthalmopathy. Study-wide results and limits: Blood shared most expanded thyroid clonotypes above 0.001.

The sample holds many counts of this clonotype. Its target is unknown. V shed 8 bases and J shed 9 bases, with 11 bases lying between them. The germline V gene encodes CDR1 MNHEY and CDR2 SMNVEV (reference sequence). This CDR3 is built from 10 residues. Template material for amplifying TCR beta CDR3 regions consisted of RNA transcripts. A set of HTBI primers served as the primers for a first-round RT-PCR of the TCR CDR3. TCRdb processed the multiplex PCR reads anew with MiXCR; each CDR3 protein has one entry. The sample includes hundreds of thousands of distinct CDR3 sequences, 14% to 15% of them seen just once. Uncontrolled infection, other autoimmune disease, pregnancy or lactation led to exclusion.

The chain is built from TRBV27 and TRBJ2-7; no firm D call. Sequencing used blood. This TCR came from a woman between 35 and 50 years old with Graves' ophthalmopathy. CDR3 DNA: TGTGCCAGCGGACGTAGGGCGCAGTACTTC. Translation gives CASGRRAQYF.